These T cell receptor beta chains were read from a single sample in a study of naive and memory T cell subsets. TCRdb reprocessed the UMI-ligation and nested PCR reads with MiXCR, giving one entry per CDR3 protein. The sample yields roughly 2,200 distinct CDR3 sequences, about 4.3% seen once. The specimen was skin, collected from a saline injection site in the skin. Receptors originate from an adult in good health. CDR3s include the opening cysteine and the closing phenylalanine or tryptophan. Fields, in order: V gene, clone size, J gene, D gene, CDR3 protein, CDR3 DNA. The D gene is left open where the match is weak. Part of the rows lack a size; the others show once, few, many or a class for expanded clones.

TRBV19	many	TRBJ2-3	-	CASSNRADTQYF	TGTGCCAGTAGTAATCGAGCAGATACGCAGTATTTT
TRBV6-5	medium-sized	TRBJ2-7	TRBD1	CASSTDRAEQYF	TGTGCCAGCAGTACCGACAGGGCCGAGCAGTACTTC
TRBV7-2	large	TRBJ2-5	TRBD1	CASSLVDRAQETQYF	TGTGCCAGCAGCTTGGTTGACAGGGCCCAAGAGACCCAGTACTTC
TRBV11-1	many	TRBJ2-1	TRBD2	CASSLGLAGNNEQFF	TGTGCCAGCAGCTTAGGGCTAGCGGGGAACAATGAGCAGTTCTTC
TRBV5-1	medium-sized	TRBJ1-1	-	CASSLSTGYSAEAFF	TGCGCCAGCAGCTTGTCGACAGGATATTCCGCTGAAGCTTTCTTT
TRBV3-1	medium-sized	TRBJ2-7	-	CASSPRQADYEQYF	TGTGCCAGCAGCCCCCGGCAGGCTGACTACGAGCAGTACTTC
TRBV6-2/TRBV6-3	medium-sized	TRBJ2-3	TRBD2	CASYRGLAGPSTDTQYF	TGTGCCAGCTACCGCGGACTAGCGGGTCCTAGCACAGATACGCAGTATTTT
TRBV2	medium-sized	TRBJ2-7	-	CASSGGQPDTYEQYF	TGTGCCAGCAGTGGAGGACAACCGGACACCTACGAGCAGTACTTC
TRBV10-3	medium-sized	TRBJ1-1	-	CAISTTETLNTEAFF	TGTGCCATCAGTACTACAGAGACCCTGAACACTGAAGCTTTCTTT
TRBV10-1	-	TRBJ2-7	-	CASSRSSYEQYF	TGCGCCAGCAGTAGGAGCTCCTACGAGCAGTACTTC
TRBV2	medium-sized	TRBJ2-1	TRBD2	CASSEAQGLGNHNEQFF	TGTGCCAGCAGTGAAGCGCAGGGACTAGGGAACCACAATGAGCAGTTCTTC
TRBV5-4	medium-sized	TRBJ2-1	TRBD2	CASSPGGAGGYNEQFF	TGTGCCAGCAGCCCTGGGGGGGCGGGGGGTTACAATGAGCAGTTCTTC
TRBV7-2	-	TRBJ2-7	-	CASSPTPNYEQYF	TGTGCCAGCAGCCCAACGCCGAACTACGAGCAGTACTTC
TRBV20-1	medium-sized	TRBJ2-3	TRBD2	CSARGGAGTSGRASTDTQYF	TGCAGTGCTAGAGGGGGAGCTGGGACTAGCGGGAGGGCGAGCACAGATACGCAGTATTTT
TRBV19	medium-sized	TRBJ2-2	TRBD2	CASSRSGLAGATGELFF	TGTGCCAGTAGTAGATCAGGACTAGCGGGAGCCACCGGGGAGCTGTTTTTT
TRBV7-8	medium-sized	TRBJ2-1	-	CASSLKGTRANEQFF	TGTGCCAGCAGCTTGAAGGGTACAAGGGCCAATGAGCAGTTCTTC
TRBV10-3	medium-sized	TRBJ1-3	-	CAIGSSGNTIYF	TGTGCCATCGGGAGCTCTGGAAACACCATATATTTT
TRBV10-3	medium-sized	TRBJ2-1	-	CAISVQGGVNEQFF	TGTGCCATCAGTGTCCAAGGGGGGGTGAATGAGCAGTTCTTC
TRBV4-1	medium-sized	TRBJ1-2	-	CASSQGEGGIGYTF	TGCGCCAGCAGCCAAGGGGAGGGCGGAATTGGCTACACCTTC
TRBV18	many	TRBJ2-7	-	CASSPPGVAENEQYF	TGTGCCAGCTCACCACCCGGGGTAGCTGAGAACGAGCAGTACTTC
TRBV20-1	medium-sized	TRBJ1-6	-	CSAATGRRFGALHF	TGCAGTGCCGCCACGGGCCGACGCTTTGGGGCCCTCCACTTT
TRBV20-1	medium-sized	TRBJ2-6	-	CSARSTSSGANVLTF	TGCAGTGCTAGATCGACTAGCTCTGGGGCCAACGTCCTGACTTTC
TRBV9	many	TRBJ2-3	-	CASSFGVGTDTQYF	TGTGCCAGCAGTTTCGGTGTTGGGACAGATACGCAGTATTTT
TRBV18	medium-sized	TRBJ2-7	TRBD1	CASSPPGTEYEQYF	TGTGCCAGCTCACCGCCCGGGACAGAGTACGAGCAGTACTTC
TRBV5-4	many	TRBJ2-1	TRBD2	CASSFIAGGYNEQFF	TGTGCCAGCAGCTTTATCGCGGGGGGGTACAATGAGCAGTTCTTC
TRBV20-1	medium-sized	TRBJ2-7	-	CSVPLGGRHEQYF	TGCAGTGTCCCGCTAGGGGGACGGCACGAGCAGTACTTC
TRBV27	medium-sized	TRBJ1-1	-	CASQRGTEAFF	TGTGCCAGTCAACGGGGCACTGAAGCTTTCTTT
TRBV5-5	medium-sized	TRBJ2-1	TRBD1	CASSPRQGPRVEQFF	TGTGCCAGCAGCCCTAGACAGGGGCCCAGGGTTGAGCAGTTCTTC
TRBV13	medium-sized	TRBJ2-1	-	CASSPSGSRTGNEQFF	TGTGCCAGCAGCCCCAGTGGATCCCGTACTGGCAATGAGCAGTTCTTC
TRBV5-1	-	TRBJ1-1	-	CASSYTQDSDTEAFF	TGCGCCAGCAGCTACACTCAGGACAGTGACACTGAAGCTTTCTTT
TRBV10-3	many	TRBJ2-5	TRBD1	CAITPTGGIETQYF	TGTGCCATCACCCCGACAGGGGGCATAGAGACCCAGTACTTC
TRBV5-4	large	TRBJ2-2	-	CASSLQRKDTGELFF	TGTGCCAGCAGCTTGCAGCGGAAGGACACCGGGGAGCTGTTTTTT
TRBV5-1	medium-sized	TRBJ2-3	-	CASSLNRAFTDTQYF	TGCGCCAGCAGCTTGAACAGGGCCTTCACAGATACGCAGTATTTT
TRBV18	many	TRBJ2-3	-	CASSLWTASTDTQYF	TGTGCCAGCTCACTCTGGACAGCCAGCACAGATACGCAGTATTTT
TRBV7-6	-	TRBJ2-1	-	CASSSSPGGRYNEQFF	TGTGCCAGCAGCTCAAGCCCCGGGGGTCGCTACAATGAGCAGTTCTTC
TRBV20-1	medium-sized	TRBJ1-1	-	CSASSSGGRNTEAFF	TGCAGTGCTAGTAGCTCGGGGGGACGGAACACTGAAGCTTTCTTT
TRBV19	many	TRBJ2-5	TRBD1	CASSTYQAGTGPQETQYF	TGTGCCAGTAGTACCTATCAGGCCGGGACAGGCCCTCAAGAGACCCAGTACTTC
TRBV11-2	medium-sized	TRBJ1-6	-	CASSRANSPLHF	TGTGCCAGCAGCCGCGCCAATTCACCCCTCCACTTT
TRBV20-1	large	TRBJ2-3	TRBD2	CSVPSGVIDTQYF	TGCAGTGTCCCTAGCGGGGTGATCGATACGCAGTATTTT
TRBV3-1	medium-sized	TRBJ2-3	TRBD2	CASSPRNSGGEDTQYF	TGTGCCAGCAGCCCCCGAAACAGCGGGGGGGAAGATACGCAGTATTTT
TRBV5-6	medium-sized	TRBJ2-3	TRBD2	CASSFLAGGLFSDTQYF	TGTGCCAGCAGCTTCCTAGCGGGAGGCCTTTTCAGCGATACGCAGTATTTT
TRBV19	-	TRBJ1-1	-	CASSTLQATTEAFF	TGTGCCAGTAGTACACTACAGGCGACCACTGAAGCTTTCTTT
TRBV9	many	TRBJ2-3	TRBD2	CASSASFGGADTQYF	TGTGCCAGCAGCGCCTCCTTTGGGGGGGCAGATACGCAGTATTTT
TRBV12-3/TRBV12-4	medium-sized	TRBJ1-4	-	CASSKWLGEKLFF	TGTGCCAGCAGTAAGTGGTTGGGTGAAAAACTGTTTTTT